Described below is a single T cell receptor (beta chain) sequence and its context. The germline V gene has CDR1 MGHRA and CDR2 YSYEKL. The CDR3 consists of 15 residues. Trimming cost V 4 bases and J 4 bases, with 14 bases left between them. This entry is derived from a study of blood T cell repertoires in COVID-19. Using immunoSEQ multiplex PCR, the repertoire was profiled, and TCRdb retains in-frame clones only, with some absent. The sample lists about 160,000 clones; 75% to 90% were seen once. The specimen sequenced was peripheral blood. V and J are TRBV4-1 and TRBJ2-1; a weak D match, TRBD2 (5 bases). The sequence came from an elderly man with acute or convalescent COVID-19. The CDR3 here is CASSPGGRAYNEQFF. The CDR3 DNA reads TGCGCCAGCAGCCCGGGTGGGCGGGCGTACAATGAGCAGTTCTTC.